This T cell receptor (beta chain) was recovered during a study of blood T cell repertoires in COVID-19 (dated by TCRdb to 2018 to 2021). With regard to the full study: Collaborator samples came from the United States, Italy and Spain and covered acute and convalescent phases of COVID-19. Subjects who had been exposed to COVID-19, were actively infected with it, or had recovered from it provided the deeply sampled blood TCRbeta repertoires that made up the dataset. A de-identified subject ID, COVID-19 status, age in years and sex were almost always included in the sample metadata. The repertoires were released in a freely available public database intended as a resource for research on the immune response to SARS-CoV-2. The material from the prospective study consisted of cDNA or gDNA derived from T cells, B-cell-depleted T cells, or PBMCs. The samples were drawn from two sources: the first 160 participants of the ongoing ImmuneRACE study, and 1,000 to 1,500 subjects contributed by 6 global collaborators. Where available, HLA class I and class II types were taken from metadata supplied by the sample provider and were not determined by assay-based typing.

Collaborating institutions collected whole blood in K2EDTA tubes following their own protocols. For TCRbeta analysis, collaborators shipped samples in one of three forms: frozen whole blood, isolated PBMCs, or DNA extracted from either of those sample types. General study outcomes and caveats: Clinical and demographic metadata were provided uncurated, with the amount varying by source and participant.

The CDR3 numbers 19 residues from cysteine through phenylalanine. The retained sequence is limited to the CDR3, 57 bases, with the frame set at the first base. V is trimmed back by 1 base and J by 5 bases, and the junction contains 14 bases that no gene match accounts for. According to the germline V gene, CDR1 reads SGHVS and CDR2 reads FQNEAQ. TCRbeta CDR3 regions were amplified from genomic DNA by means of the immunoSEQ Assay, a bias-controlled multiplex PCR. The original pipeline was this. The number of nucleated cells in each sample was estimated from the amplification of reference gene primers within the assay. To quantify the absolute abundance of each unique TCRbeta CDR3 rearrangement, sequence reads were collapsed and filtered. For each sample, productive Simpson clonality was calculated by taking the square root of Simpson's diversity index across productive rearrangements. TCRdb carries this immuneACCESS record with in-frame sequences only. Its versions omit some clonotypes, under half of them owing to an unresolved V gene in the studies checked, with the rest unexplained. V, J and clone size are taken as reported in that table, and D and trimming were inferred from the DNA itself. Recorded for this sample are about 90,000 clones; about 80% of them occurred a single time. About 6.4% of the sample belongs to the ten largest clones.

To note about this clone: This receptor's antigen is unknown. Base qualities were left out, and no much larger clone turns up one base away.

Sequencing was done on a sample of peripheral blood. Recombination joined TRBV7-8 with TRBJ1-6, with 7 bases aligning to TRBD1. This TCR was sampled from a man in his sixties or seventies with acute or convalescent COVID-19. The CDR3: CASSLVFFRQGQNNSPLHF. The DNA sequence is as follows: TGTGCCAGCAGCTTAGTTTTTTTTCGGCAGGGACAGAATAATTCACCCCTCCACTTT. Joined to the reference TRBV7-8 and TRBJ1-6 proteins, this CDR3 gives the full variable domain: GAGVSQSPRYKVAKRGQDVALRCDPISGHVSLFWYQQALGQGPEFLTYFQNEAQLDKSGLPSDRFFAERPEGSVSTLKIQRTQQEDSAVYLCASSLVFFRQGQNNSPLHFGNGTRLTVT.